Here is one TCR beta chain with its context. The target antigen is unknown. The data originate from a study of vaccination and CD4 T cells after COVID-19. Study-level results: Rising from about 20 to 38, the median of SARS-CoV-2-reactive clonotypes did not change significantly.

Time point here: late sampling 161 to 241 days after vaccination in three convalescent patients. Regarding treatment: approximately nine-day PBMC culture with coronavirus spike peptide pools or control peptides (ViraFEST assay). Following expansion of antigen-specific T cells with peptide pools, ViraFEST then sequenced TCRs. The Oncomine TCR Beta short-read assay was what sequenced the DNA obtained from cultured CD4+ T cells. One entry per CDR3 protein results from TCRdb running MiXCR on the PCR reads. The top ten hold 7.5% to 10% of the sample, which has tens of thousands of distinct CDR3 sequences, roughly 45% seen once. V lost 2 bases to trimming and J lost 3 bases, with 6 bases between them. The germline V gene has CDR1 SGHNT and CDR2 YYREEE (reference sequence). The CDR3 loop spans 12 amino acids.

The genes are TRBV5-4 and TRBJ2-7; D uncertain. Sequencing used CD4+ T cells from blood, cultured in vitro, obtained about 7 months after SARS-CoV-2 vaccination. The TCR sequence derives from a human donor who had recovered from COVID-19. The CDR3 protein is CASSFGSYEQYF. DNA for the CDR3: TGTGCCAGCAGCTTCGGCAGCTACGAGCAGTACTTC. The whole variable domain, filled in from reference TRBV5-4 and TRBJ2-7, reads ETGVTQSPTHLIKTRGQQVTLRCSSQSGHNTVSWYQQALGQGPQFIFQYYREEENGRGNFPPRFSGLQFPNYSSELNVNALELDDSALYLCASSFGSYEQYFGPGTRLTVT.